The source of this T cell receptor (beta chain) is a study of cytomegalovirus exposure and HLA in healthy donors. Study-level information: Among the 300 to 500 genotyped donors, around 85% were placed in the Caucasian-associated ancestry cluster.

Worth noting for this clone: Its matching antigen is unknown.

The PCR contained 60 Vbeta and 13 Jbeta primers. The assay was immunoSEQ multiplex PCR, and TCRdb's table has in-frame clones only and misses some. The table records over 65,000 clones, approximately 71% of them present only once. Findings of the study overall: There were several of the most significant clusters that appeared linked to common viral pathogens in a later analysis.

Trimming stripped 1 base from V and 6 bases from J, with 13 bases between. The V gene's germline CDR1 is SGHVS and CDR2 FQNEAQ. The CDR3 spans 14 residues. The sequenced material came from PBMCs. The gene calls are TRBV7-8 and TRBJ2-7; possibly TRBD1 for D (6 bases). This TCR was sampled from a woman between 35 and 50 years old in good health and CMV-seronegative. The CDR3, as DNA: TGTGCCAGCAGCTTAGTCCTCCTGGGGGCCGAGCAGTACTTC. Its translation is CASSLVLLGAEQYF.